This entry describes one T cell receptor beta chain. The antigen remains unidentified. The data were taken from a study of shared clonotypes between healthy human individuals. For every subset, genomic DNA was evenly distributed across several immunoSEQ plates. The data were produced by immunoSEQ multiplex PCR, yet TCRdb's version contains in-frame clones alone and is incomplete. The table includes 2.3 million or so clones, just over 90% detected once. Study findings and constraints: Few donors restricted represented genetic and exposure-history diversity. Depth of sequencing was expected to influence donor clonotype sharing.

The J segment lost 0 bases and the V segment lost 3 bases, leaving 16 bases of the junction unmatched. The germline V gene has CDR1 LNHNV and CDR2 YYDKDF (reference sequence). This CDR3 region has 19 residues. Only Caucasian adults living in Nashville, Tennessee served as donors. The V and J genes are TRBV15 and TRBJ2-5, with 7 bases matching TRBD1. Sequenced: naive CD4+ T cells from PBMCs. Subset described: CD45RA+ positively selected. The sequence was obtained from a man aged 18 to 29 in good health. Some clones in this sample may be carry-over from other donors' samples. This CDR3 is CATSRDWDAGTVYQETQYF. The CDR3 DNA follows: TGTGCCACCAGCAGGGATTGGGATGCCGGGACAGTGTACCAAGAGACCCAGTACTTC.